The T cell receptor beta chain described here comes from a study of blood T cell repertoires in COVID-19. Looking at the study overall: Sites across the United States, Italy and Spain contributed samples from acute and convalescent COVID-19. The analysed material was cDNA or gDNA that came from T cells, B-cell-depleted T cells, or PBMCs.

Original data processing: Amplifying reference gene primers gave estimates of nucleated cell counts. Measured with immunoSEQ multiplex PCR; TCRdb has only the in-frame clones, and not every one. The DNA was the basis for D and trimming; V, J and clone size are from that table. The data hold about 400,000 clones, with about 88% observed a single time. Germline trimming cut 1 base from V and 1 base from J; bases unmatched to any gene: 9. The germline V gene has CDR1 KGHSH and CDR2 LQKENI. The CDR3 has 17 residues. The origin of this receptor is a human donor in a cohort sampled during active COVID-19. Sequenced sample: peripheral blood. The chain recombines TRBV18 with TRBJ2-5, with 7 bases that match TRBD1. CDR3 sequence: CASSPQGTAILQETQYF. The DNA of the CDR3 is TGTGCCAGCTCACCACAGGGGACAGCGATCCTCCAAGAGACCCAGTACTTC.